These 28 T cell receptor beta chains came from one sample sequenced in a study of response to subunit inactivated influenza vaccine. TCRdb re-called the RT-PCR reads with MiXCR, one entry per CDR3 protein. Among more than 400,000 distinct CDR3 sequences listed, approximately 9.9% were seen once. The sequences come from PBMCs from blood, collected roughly 6 weeks after vaccination. The source of these receptors is a man aged 50 or older who received an inactivated influenza vaccine.

This chain uses TRBV20-1 with TRBJ1-2, with D possibly matching TRBD1 (6 bases). The germline V and J ends were trimmed by 0 bases and 5 bases, with 16 bases remaining between them. Germline CDR1 is DFQATT and CDR2 is SNEGSKA (reference sequence). The CDR3 length is 15 residues. The CDR3 loop is CSARDLPGHPYGYTF. The CDR3 DNA reads as TGCAGTGCTAGAGATCTCCCGGGACACCCTTATGGCTACACCTTC.

The table lists this clonotype with a few counts. This chain connects TRBV6-5 to TRBJ1-4; 9 bases agree with TRBD1. J was trimmed by 8 bases and V by 2 bases; bases with no gene match: 15. The CDR3 loop spans 18 amino acids. The germline V gene has CDR1 MNHEY and CDR2 SVGAGI. The CDR3 spells CASSYTAGTGMIGEKLFF. Written as DNA, the CDR3 is TGTGCCAGCAGTTACACGGCCGGGACAGGGATGATAGGAGAAAAACTGTTTTTT.

This chain connects TRBV7-9 to TRBJ2-7; no clear D. Looked up from germline, CDR1 is SEHNR and CDR2 is FQNEAQ (reference sequence). Trimming stripped 1 base from V and 5 bases from J, with 6 bases between. The CDR3 runs 12 residues. CDR3 bases: TGTGCCAGCAGCTTAGGTGCAAACGAGCAGTACTTC. Translated, it gives CASSLGANEQYF.

As for this clonotype: One end of the junction varies from germline; a read error may be responsible. The rearrangement joins TRBV7-7 to TRBJ2-2; 7 nucleotides line up with TRBD2. The germline V gene has CDR1 SSHAT and CDR2 FNYEAQ (reference sequence). CDR3 length equals 15 residues. CDR3 sequence reads: CASSFSGSVTGELFF. The CDR3 DNA is TGTGCTAGCAGCTTTAGCGGGTCAGTCACCGGGGAGCTGTTTTTT.

The V gene is TRBV7-2, the J gene TRBJ2-7, with 11 bases that match TRBD2. Germline V gene sequence: CDR1 SGHTA, CDR2 FQGNSA. V shed 2 bases and J 3 bases; nucleotides not matched to a gene: 6. This CDR3 is 16 amino acids long. CDR3 nucleotide sequence: TGTGCCAGCAGCTTATTGACTAGCGGGGATAGCTACGAGCAGTACTTC. It codes for CASSLLTSGDSYEQYF.

The V call is TRBV6-4, the J call TRBJ2-3; TRBD2 matches at 8 bases. The trim removed 4 bases at V and 3 bases at J, leaving 6 bases unmatched. The CDR3 runs to 15 residues. Germline values: CDR1 MRHNA, CDR2 SNTAGT. The DNA of the CDR3 is TGTGCCAGCAGTGCCGCGGGGGGTCGGACAGATACGCAGTATTTT. Its protein product is CASSAAGGRTDTQYF.

This clonotype was recorded a few times. This chain uses TRBV12-3 or TRBV12-4 with TRBJ2-1; 10 bases are shared with TRBD1. This CDR3 spans 15 amino acids. Germline trimming cut 4 bases from V and 9 bases from J; bases unmatched to any gene: 9. The CDR3 DNA follows: TGTGCCAGCAGTTGGACAGGGGGAATAATGGGTGAGCAGTTCTTC. Translated, it gives CASSWTGGIMGEQFF.

This clonotype has more than one count but fewer than ten. V and J are TRBV28 and TRBJ2-5; TRBD2 is a possible D gene (5 bases). Germline-derived CDR1 and CDR2 are MDHEN and SYDVKM. Trimming pared 4 bases from V and 4 bases from J, leaving 28 bases between. There are 19 residues in the CDR3. DNA for the CDR3: TGTGCCAGCAGTTCACTCCTATCCGGGCTAGCAGGATTCGGAGAGACCCAGTACTTC. It yields the protein CASSSLLSGLAGFGETQYF.

This clonotype was detected only a few times. The chain links TRBV6-1 to TRBJ1-5; no reliable D call. CDR1 MNHNS and CDR2 SASEGT come from the germline V gene. The CDR3 spans 15 residues. V lost 4 bases to trimming and J lost 1 base, with 11 bases between them. The CDR3 sequence: CASSANKYSNQPQHF. Here the CDR3 DNA reads TGTGCCAGCAGTGCCAACAAGTACAGCAATCAGCCCCAGCATTTT.

This clonotype has a handful of counts. This chain joins TRBV27 and TRBJ1-1, with D possibly being TRBD1 (5 bases). With 3 bases removed from V and 2 bases from J, the gap between germline ends came to 10 bases. This CDR3 comprises 14 residues. Germline CDR1 MNHEY, CDR2 SMNVEV (reference sequence). The CDR3 reads CASSLQGRNTEAFF. CDR3 sequence (DNA): TGTGCCAGCAGTTTGCAGGGCCGTAACACTGAAGCTTTCTTT.

This clonotype showed up many times. The rearrangement uses TRBV7-9 and TRBJ2-2; 7 positions match TRBD1. Germline assignment: CDR1 SEHNR and CDR2 FQNEAQ (reference sequence). CDR3 size: 16 residues. The V segment lost 5 bases and the J segment 3 bases; nucleotides outside the gene matches: 9. In nucleotides, the CDR3 is TGTGCCAGCAGCGGTACAGGGGCCCAACACACCGGGGAGCTGTTTTTT. As protein: CASSGTGAQHTGELFF.

This chain uses TRBV6-1 with TRBJ2-1; possibly TRBD1 for D (6 bases). Trimming took off 6 bases at V and 5 bases at J, with 17 bases between the two ends. In germline, CDR1 is MNHNS, CDR2 SASEGT. The CDR3 spans 15 residues. The CDR3 DNA reads as TGTGCCAGCAGCCGTGCAGGGGTTAGAAACAATGAGCAGTTCTTC. This gives the protein CASSRAGVRNNEQFF.

The rearrangement links TRBV30 to TRBJ1-5; no clear D gene. Germline-derived CDR1 and CDR2 are GTSNPN and SVGIG (reference sequence). This CDR3 region has 13 residues. Trimming took 0 bases from V and 3 from J, leaving 6 bases between them. The CDR3 spells CAWSVGDNQPQHF. CDR3 DNA: TGTGCCTGGAGTGTTGGGGACAATCAGCCCCAGCATTTT.

The table lists this clonotype with many counts. This CDR3 reads CASSYDRPGANVLTF. In DNA form, the CDR3 reads TGTGCCAGCAGTTACGACAGGCCTGGGGCCAACGTCCTGACTTTC. The chain recombines TRBV6-5 with TRBJ2-6; D is possibly TRBD1 (6 bases). The CDR3 is 15 amino acids. Looked up from germline, CDR1 is MNHEY and CDR2 is SVGAGI. Between the trimmed V and J ends, which lost 2 bases and 2 bases, there was a span of 7 bases.

The chain uses TRBV29-1 and TRBJ2-1; 7 bases line up with TRBD1. The V and J ends lost 6 bases and 13 bases, in that order; junction bases with no gene match: 15. Germline CDR1 reads SQVTM; CDR2 reads ANQGSEA. The CDR3 has 13 amino acids. The CDR3 nucleotides are TGCAGCGTCGCCCGGGACAGCAGGGGTAAACAGTTCTTC. Its protein is CSVARDSRGKQFF.

This clonotype was picked up a small number of times. The rearrangement uses TRBV5-1 and TRBJ1-2; 7 positions agree with TRBD1. Germline V CDR1 and CDR2: SGHRS, YFSETQ. V gave up 4 bases and J gave up 0 bases; unmatched junction bases: 12. The CDR3 runs 17 residues. CDR3 DNA sequence: TGCGCCAGCAGCCCGTCGACAGGGAGAAGGACTAACTATGGCTACACCTTC. Protein product: CASSPSTGRRTNYGYTF.

The sample holds many counts of this clonotype. The CDR3 reads CAISVGTGPYNEQFF. The DNA of the CDR3 is TGTGCCATCAGTGTTGGGACAGGGCCCTACAATGAGCAGTTCTTC. The chain employs TRBV10-3 and TRBJ2-1; TRBD1 matches at 9 bases. The ends lost 4 bases at V and 2 bases at J; junction bases unmatched: 3. CDR1 is ENHRY, CDR2 SYGVKD, per germline. The CDR3 spans 15 residues.

This clonotype was recorded many times. CDR3 sequence: CASSKAPEGYGYTF. The CDR3 region has the DNA TGTGCCAGCAGCAAAGCTCCGGAGGGCTATGGCTACACCTTC. The chain has TRBV12-3 or TRBV12-4 and TRBJ1-2; D is unresolved. This CDR3 has 14 residues. Trimming stripped 6 bases from V and 4 bases from J, with 15 bases between.

The chain employs TRBV29-1 and TRBJ2-3, with 7 bases fitting TRBD1. Germline CDR1 reads SQVTM; CDR2 reads ANQGSEA. CDR3 size: 12 residues. J gave up 5 bases and V 7 bases, and 6 bases lay outside the gene matches. The CDR3 DNA reads as TGCAGCGAGAACGCAGGGGGAGATACGCAGTATTTT. As protein: CSENAGGDTQYF.

The rearrangement joins TRBV3-1 to TRBJ1-1; 7 nucleotides line up with TRBD1. Germline V lookup: CDR1 LGHDT, CDR2 YNNKEL (reference sequence). The V and J ends lost 4 bases and 0 bases, in that order; junction bases with no gene match: 5. The CDR3 loop spans 15 amino acids. CDR3 bases: TGTGCCAGCAGCCCGACAGGGAACATGAACACTGAAGCTTTCTTT. This translates into CASSPTGNMNTEAFF.

This clonotype was seen more than once but under ten times. The chain recombines TRBV5-1 with TRBJ2-7; 12 nucleotides line up with TRBD1. The CDR3 spans 16 residues. Trimming took 2 bases from V and 6 from J; bases not matched to a gene: 9. The germline V gene has CDR1 SGHRS and CDR2 YFSETQ. The CDR3 protein is CASSLSFGTGGREQYF. The CDR3 nucleotides read TGCGCCAGCAGCTTAAGTTTTGGGACAGGGGGCCGCGAGCAGTACTTC.

In its sample, this clonotype was seen many times. The chain couples TRBV12-3 or TRBV12-4 to TRBJ2-7, with D perhaps assigned TRBD1 or TRBD2 (6 bases each). This CDR3 has 13 amino acids. With 6 bases removed from V and 4 bases from J, the gap between germline ends came to 13 bases. The CDR3 protein is CASSLGGGYEQYF. Here the CDR3 DNA reads TGTGCCAGCAGCCTTGGAGGGGGTTACGAGCAGTACTTC.

This clonotype was found a few times. V is TRBV27 and J is TRBJ2-7; D is possibly TRBD1 (5 bases). V lost 4 bases to trimming and J lost 7 bases, with 14 bases between them. Germline V gives CDR1 MNHEY, CDR2 SMNVEV (reference sequence). CDR3 length equals 13 residues. CDR3 amino acids: CASSWGPIGEQYF. CDR3 nucleotides: TGTGCCAGCAGTTGGGGCCCTATCGGGGAGCAGTACTTC.

This clonotype was observed at least ten times. V gene TRBV12-3 or TRBV12-4 combines with J gene TRBJ2-7; TRBD2 aligns across 9 bases. CDR3 length: 15 residues. V trimming: 4 bases; J trimming: 0 bases; junction bases outside the gene matches: 4. The DNA for the CDR3 is TGTGCCAGCAGTTCTAGCGGGACTAGCTCCTACGAGCAGTACTTC. As protein: CASSSSGTSSYEQYF.

This clonotype has more than one count but fewer than ten. CDR3 sequence reads: CATSLQGNTEAFF. The CDR3 nucleotides are TGTGCCACCAGCCTACAGGGGAACACTGAAGCTTTCTTT. The V call is TRBV24-1, the J call TRBJ1-1; a possible D gene is TRBD1 (6 bases). V lost 7 bases, J lost 1 base, and 9 bases lay in between. Germline values: CDR1 KGHDR, CDR2 SFDVKD. The CDR3 consists of 13 residues.

This clonotype was observed a handful of times. The chain employs TRBV29-1 and TRBJ2-3; D unresolved. V lost 2 bases and J 0 bases, leaving 6 bases between the germline ends. Germline lookup yields CDR1 SQVTM and CDR2 ANQGSEA. CDR3 length equals 13 residues. CDR3 sequence: CSVETPSTDTQYF. CDR3 coding DNA: TGCAGCGTTGAAACACCTAGCACAGATACGCAGTATTTT.

This clonotype was seen more than once but under ten times. This sequence joins TRBV20-1 and TRBJ2-1, with D possibly being TRBD2 (5 bases). Germline V gene data show CDR1 as DFQATT and CDR2 as SNEGSKA (reference sequence). This CDR3 is 18 amino acids long. With 8 bases removed from V and 3 bases from J, the gap between germline ends came to 29 bases. CDR3 sequence (DNA): TGCAGTCCCTTTGGGCTAGCCCAGAGGCGCCTTGACTACAATGAGCAGTTCTTC. Protein sequence: CSPFGLAQRRLDYNEQFF.

The CDR3 DNA sequence: TGTGCCAGCACCCGTGTCGGCGGGGGGGCCGGGGAGACCCAGTACTTC. This sequence encodes CASTRVGGGAGETQYF. V is TRBV11-2 and J is TRBJ2-5; 9 bases agree with TRBD2. The V gene end was trimmed by 7 bases and the J gene end by 5 bases; junction bases not matched to a gene: 14. The CDR3 sequence is 16 residues long. Germline CDR1 SGHAT, CDR2 FQNNGV.